The source of this T cell receptor (beta chain) is a study of blood T cell repertoires in COVID-19. Generated by immunoSEQ multiplex PCR, the TCRdb table keeps only in-frame clones and is missing some. The table has some 270,000 clones, about nine tenths seen once. V was pared by 3 bases and J by 2 bases, with 14 bases between. The CDR3 runs 16 residues. Germline V gene data show CDR1 as ENHRY and CDR2 as SYGVKD. This clonotype originated in a woman aged 35 to 49 who had recovered from COVID-19. Sequencing was done on a sample of PBMCs or T cells enriched from blood (not recorded which). The rearrangement uses TRBV10-3 and TRBJ1-3, with D possibly TRBD1 on 5 matching bases. The CDR3 loop reads CAISDSPGLAGNTIYF. The DNA for the CDR3 is TGTGCCATCAGTGATAGTCCAGGGCTGGCTGGAAACACCATATATTTT.